This T cell receptor (beta chain) was documented in a study of technical replicates of blood from a handful of donors. TCRdb's table, derived via immunoSEQ multiplex PCR, lists solely in-frame clones and lacks some. The sample holds about 60,000 clones, approximately 86% seen once. The CDR3 runs 13 residues. Germline CDR1 and CDR2: SQVTM and ANQGSEA. Trimming shortened V by 7 bases and J by 1 base, and 13 bases separated the two germline ends. The gene calls are TRBV29-1 and TRBJ2-5; TRBD2 is a possible D gene (6 bases). The sequenced sample consisted of PBMCs. This sequence was found in a human donor in good health. Some clones in this sample may be carry-over from other donors' samples. CDR3 DNA: TGCAGCGGCGGACTACCGCTCCAAGAGACCCAGTACTTC. This encodes CSGGLPLQETQYF.